Sequencing of this TCR beta chain was carried out in a study of blood T cells in healthy people across ages. This clonotype has only a few counts. The CDR3 has 14 residues. Germline assignment: CDR1 SGHDT and CDR2 YYEEEE. The ends lost 8 bases at V and 0 bases at J; junction bases unmatched: 4. It was with a sample-barcoded 5' primer and a J-beta primer mix that a second PCR of roughly 7 to 12 cycles was run. TCRdb ran MiXCR on the 5' RACE reads and lists one entry per CDR3 protein. The sample yields roughly 700,000 distinct CDR3 sequences, around half seen once. This clonotype originated in a woman aged 60-75 years in good health. The chain couples TRBV5-6 to TRBJ2-1, with TRBD1 matching over 8 bases. What was sequenced was blood. CDR3 loop: CASKTGASYNEQFF. The CDR3 DNA sequence: TGTGCCAGTAAGACAGGGGCCTCCTACAATGAGCAGTTCTTC.